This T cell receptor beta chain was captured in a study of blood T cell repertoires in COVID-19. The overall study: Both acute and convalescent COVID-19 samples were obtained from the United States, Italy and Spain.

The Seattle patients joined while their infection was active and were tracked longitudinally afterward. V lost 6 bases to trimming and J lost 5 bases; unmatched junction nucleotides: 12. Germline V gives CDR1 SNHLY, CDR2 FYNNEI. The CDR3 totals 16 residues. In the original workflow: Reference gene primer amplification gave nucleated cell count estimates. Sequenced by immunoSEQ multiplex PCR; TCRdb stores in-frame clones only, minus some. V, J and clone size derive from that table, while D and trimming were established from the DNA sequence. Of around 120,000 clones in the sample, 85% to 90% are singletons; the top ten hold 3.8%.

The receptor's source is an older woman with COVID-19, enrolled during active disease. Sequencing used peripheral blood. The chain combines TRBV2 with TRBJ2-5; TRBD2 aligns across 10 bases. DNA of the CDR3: TGTGCCAGCAGGCCGTTACTAGCGGGGACTGGGGAGACCCAGTACTTC. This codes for CASRPLLAGTGETQYF.